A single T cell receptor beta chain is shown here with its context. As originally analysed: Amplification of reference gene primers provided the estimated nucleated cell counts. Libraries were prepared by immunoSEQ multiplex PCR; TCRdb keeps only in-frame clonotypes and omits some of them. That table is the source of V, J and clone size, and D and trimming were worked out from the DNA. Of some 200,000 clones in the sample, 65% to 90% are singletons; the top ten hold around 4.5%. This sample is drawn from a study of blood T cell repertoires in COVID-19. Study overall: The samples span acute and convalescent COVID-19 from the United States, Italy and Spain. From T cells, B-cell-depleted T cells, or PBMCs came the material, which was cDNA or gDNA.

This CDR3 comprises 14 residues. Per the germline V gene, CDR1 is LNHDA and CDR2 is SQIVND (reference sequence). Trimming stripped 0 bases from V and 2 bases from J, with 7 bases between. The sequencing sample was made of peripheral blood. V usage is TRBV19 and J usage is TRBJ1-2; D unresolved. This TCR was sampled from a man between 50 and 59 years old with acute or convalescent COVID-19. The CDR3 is CASSIDRSNYGYTF. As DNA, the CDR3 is TGTGCCAGTAGTATAGACAGATCCAACTATGGCTACACCTTC.